The next 11 T cell receptor beta chains were all read from a single sample in a study of shared clonotypes between healthy human individuals. Sequencing used immunoSEQ multiplex PCR; TCRdb keeps in-frame clones, though not all of them. In the table there are about 600,000 clones, around 97% of which are singletons. Sequenced: naive CD4+ T cells sorted from blood. Subset here: CD45RA+ positively selected. These TCRs come from a woman between 25 and 40 years old in good health.

DNA of the CDR3: TGTGCCAGCAGCCCAGATGGGACAGGGACCTACGAGCAGTACTTC. Translation: CASSPDGTGTYEQYF. This chain links TRBV7-2 with TRBJ2-7, with 9 positions matching TRBD1. Germline trimming cut 5 bases from V and 2 bases from J; bases unmatched to any gene: 7. The CDR3 runs to 15 residues. The V gene's germline CDR1 is SGHTA and CDR2 FQGNSA. The whole variable domain, filled in from reference TRBV7-2 and TRBJ2-7, reads GAGVSQSPSNKVTEKGKDVELRCDPISGHTALYWYRQSLGQGLEFLIYFQGNSAPDKSGLPSDRFSAERTGGSVSTLTIQRTQQEDSAVYLCASSPDGTGTYEQYFGPGTRLTVT.

The chain joins TRBV28 to TRBJ2-7; D is unresolved. This CDR3 is built from 14 residues. Trimming left V 3 bases short and J 8 bases short, with 17 bases between. CDR1 is MDHEN and CDR2 is SYDVKM in the germline V gene. The CDR3 region is CASSLGGMRGQQYF. CDR3 sequence (DNA): TGTGCCAGCAGTTTGGGTGGGATGAGAGGCCAGCAGTACTTC.

The J gene is TRBJ2-1, the V gene TRBV9, with D uncertain. The germline V and J ends were trimmed by 4 bases and 3 bases, with 8 bases remaining between them. The CDR3 extends over 13 amino acids. The germline V gene encodes CDR1 SGDLS and CDR2 YYNGEE. The CDR3 DNA follows: TGTGCCAGCAGCCAGACACTCTACAATGAGCAGTTCTTC. This encodes CASSQTLYNEQFF. Combining the CDR3 with reference TRBV9 and TRBJ2-1 gives the whole variable domain DSGVTQTPKHLITATGQRVTLRCSPRSGDLSVYWYQQSLDQGLQFLIQYYNGEERAKGNILERFSAQQFPDLHSELNLSSLELGDSALYFCASSQTLYNEQFFGPGTRLTVL.

This clone was observed a handful of times. The CDR3 loop is CAISGTPPYEQYF. CDR3 nucleotides: TGTGCCATCAGTGGGACCCCTCCCTACGAGCAGTACTTC. V gene TRBV10-3 combines with J gene TRBJ2-7; no firm D call. The CDR3 consists of 13 residues. The germline CDR1 and CDR2 sequences are ENHRY and SYGVKD. V lost 4 bases and J lost 2, with 9 bases in between.

The chain has TRBV13 and TRBJ2-7; TRBD2 agrees at 10 bases. This CDR3 is built from 14 residues. The ends lost 6 bases at V and 2 bases at J; junction bases unmatched: 4. From germline, CDR1 is PRHDT and CDR2 FYEKMQ (reference sequence). CDR3 sequence (DNA): TGTGCCAGCAGAACAGCGGGAGGGCCCTACGAGCAGTACTTC. It is translated as CASRTAGGPYEQYF.

The rearrangement uses TRBV6-5 and TRBJ2-3; D unclear. The CDR3 has 15 amino acids. CDR1 MNHEY and CDR2 SVGAGI come from the germline V gene. V gave up 1 base and J gave up 0 bases, with 8 bases separating them. In DNA form, the CDR3 reads TGTGCCAGCAGTTACTTCCCCTTCAGCACAGATACGCAGTATTTT. It is translated as CASSYFPFSTDTQYF.

The V gene is TRBV5-1, the J gene TRBJ1-1, with D hard to call. The CDR3 is 13 residues long. Germline CDR1 is SGHRS and CDR2 is YFSETQ. V was pared by 0 bases and J by 7 bases, with 10 bases between. DNA for the CDR3: TGCGCCAGCAGCTTGGGGACGGCTAATGAAGCTTTCTTT. It translates to CASSLGTANEAFF.

As regards this clone: Other DNA sequences in this sample translate to the same CDR3. The chain employs TRBV2 and TRBJ1-2; 8 bases align to TRBD1. The length of the CDR3 is 13 residues. The V segment lost 2 bases and the J segment 8 bases; nucleotides outside the gene matches: 4. Germline CDR1 reads SNHLY; CDR2 reads FYNNEI. The DNA of the CDR3 is TGTGCCAGCAGTGAACAGGGGGCCGGCGGCTACACCTTC. Translation: CASSEQGAGGYTF. The full variable domain, completed using reference TRBV2 and TRBJ1-2, is EPEVTQTPSHQVTQMGQEVILRCVPISNHLYFYWYRQILGQKVEFLVSFYNNEISEKSEIFDDQFSVERPDGSNFTLKIRSTKLEDSAMYFCASSEQGAGGYTFGSGTRLTVV.

Regarding this clone: Additional DNA sequences in this sample encode the identical CDR3. This chain joins TRBV5-1 and TRBJ1-1, with 9 bases matching TRBD1. Germline lookup yields CDR1 SGHRS and CDR2 YFSETQ. CDR3 length equals 14 residues. V dropped 3 bases and J dropped 1; count of bases not matched to a gene: 1. This CDR3 is CASSSGQGNTEAFF. The CDR3 bases are TGCGCCAGCAGCTCGGGACAGGGGAACACTGAAGCTTTCTTT.

This chain uses TRBV7-8 with TRBJ2-1, with TRBD2 matching over 11 bases. CDR3 size: 19 residues. CDR1 and CDR2 (germline): SGHVS, FQNEAQ. J lost 7 bases, V lost 5 bases, and 19 bases had no gene match. CDR3 protein: CASSHLGGLAGGLWNEQFF. The CDR3 bases are TGTGCCAGCAGCCATCTAGGGGGGCTAGCGGGAGGTCTTTGGAATGAGCAGTTCTTC.

The chain has TRBV18 and TRBJ2-7, with D possibly being TRBD1 (5 bases). In germline, CDR1 is KGHSH, CDR2 LQKENI. The V end was cut by 0 bases, the J end by 4 bases, with 13 bases between. CDR3 length: 15 amino acids. Written as DNA, the CDR3 is TGTGCCAGCTCACCACCGGGCTCAGGGTCATACGAGCAGTACTTC. Amino acid sequence: CASSPPGSGSYEQYF. Combining the CDR3 with reference TRBV18 and TRBJ2-7 gives the whole variable domain NAGVMQNPRHLVRRRGQEARLRCSPMKGHSHVYWYRQLPEEGLKFMVYLQKENIIDESGMPKERFSAEFPKEGPSILRIQQVVRGDSAAYFCASSPPGSGSYEQYFGPGTRLTVT.